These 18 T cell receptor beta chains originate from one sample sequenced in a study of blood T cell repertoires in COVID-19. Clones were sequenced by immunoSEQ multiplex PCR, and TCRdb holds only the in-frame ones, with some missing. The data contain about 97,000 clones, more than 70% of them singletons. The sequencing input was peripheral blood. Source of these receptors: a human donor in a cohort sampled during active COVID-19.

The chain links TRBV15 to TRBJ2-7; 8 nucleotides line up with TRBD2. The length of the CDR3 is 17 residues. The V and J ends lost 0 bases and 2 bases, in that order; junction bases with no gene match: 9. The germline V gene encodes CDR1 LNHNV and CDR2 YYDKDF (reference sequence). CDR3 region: CATSRDLAGSGTYEQYF. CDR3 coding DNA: TGTGCCACCAGCAGAGATCTAGCGGGCAGCGGTACCTACGAGCAGTACTTC.

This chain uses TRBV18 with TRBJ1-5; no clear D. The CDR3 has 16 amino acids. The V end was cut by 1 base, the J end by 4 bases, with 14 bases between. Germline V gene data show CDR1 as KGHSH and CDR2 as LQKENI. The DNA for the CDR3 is TGTGCCAGCTCACCACAAGGCGGGTCCATAAATCAGCCCCAGCATTTT. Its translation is CASSPQGGSINQPQHF.

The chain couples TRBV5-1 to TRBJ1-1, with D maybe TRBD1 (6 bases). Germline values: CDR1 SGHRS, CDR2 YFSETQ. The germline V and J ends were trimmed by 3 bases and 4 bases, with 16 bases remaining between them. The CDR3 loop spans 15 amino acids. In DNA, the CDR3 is TGCGCCAGCAGCTCCAGCACAGGGACGGGCACTGAAGCTTTCTTT. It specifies CASSSSTGTGTEAFF.

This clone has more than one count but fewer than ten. CDR3 DNA: TGTGCCAGCAGCTTGAGGACAGGGGGTTACTCTGGGGCCAACGTCCTGACTTTC. This sequence encodes CASSLRTGGYSGANVLTF. The rearrangement joins TRBV5-8 to TRBJ2-6; 10 bases match TRBD1. Germline loops: CDR1 SGHTS, CDR2 YDEGEE. After removal of 1 base from V and 0 bases from J, the junction contained 4 bases not matched to a gene. The CDR3 is 18 amino acids.

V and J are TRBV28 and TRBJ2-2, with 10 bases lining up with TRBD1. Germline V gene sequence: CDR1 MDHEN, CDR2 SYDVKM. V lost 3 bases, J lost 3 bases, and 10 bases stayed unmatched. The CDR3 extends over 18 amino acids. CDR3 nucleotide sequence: TGTGCCAGCAGTTTGGCAGCCGGGACAGGGGTCGACACCGGGGAGCTGTTTTTT. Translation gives CASSLAAGTGVDTGELFF.

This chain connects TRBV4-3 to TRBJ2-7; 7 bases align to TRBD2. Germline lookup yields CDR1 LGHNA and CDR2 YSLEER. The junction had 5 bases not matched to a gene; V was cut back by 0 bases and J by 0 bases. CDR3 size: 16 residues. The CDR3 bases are TGCGCCAGCAGCCAAGACGAGCGGGGCAACTCCTACGAGCAGTACTTC. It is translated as CASSQDERGNSYEQYF.

The CDR3 DNA follows: TGTGCCAGTACCTTGGGGACTAGCGGGACCTCTAGCACAGATACGCAGTATTTT. The encoded protein is CASTLGTSGTSSTDTQYF. The V gene is TRBV19, the J gene TRBJ2-3, with 13 bases that match TRBD2. With 7 bases clipped from V and 0 bases from J, the junction kept 10 bases outside the gene matches. Germline-derived CDR1 and CDR2 are LNHDA and SQIVND (reference sequence). This CDR3 has 18 residues.

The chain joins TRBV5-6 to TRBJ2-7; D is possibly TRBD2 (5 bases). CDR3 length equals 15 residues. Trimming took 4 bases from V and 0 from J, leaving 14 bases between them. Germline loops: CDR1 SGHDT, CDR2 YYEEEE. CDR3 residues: CASSQGLYLSYEQYF. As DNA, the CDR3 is TGTGCCAGCAGCCAAGGACTGTATCTCTCCTACGAGCAGTACTTC.

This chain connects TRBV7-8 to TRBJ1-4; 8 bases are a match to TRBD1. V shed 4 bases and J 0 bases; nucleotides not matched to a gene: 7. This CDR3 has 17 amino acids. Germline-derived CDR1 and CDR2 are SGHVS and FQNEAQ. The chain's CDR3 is CASSSRGQSATNEKLFF. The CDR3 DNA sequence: TGTGCCAGCAGCTCCAGGGGGCAGAGCGCAACTAATGAAAAACTGTTTTTT. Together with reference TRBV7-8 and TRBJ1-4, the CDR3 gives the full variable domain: GAGVSQSPRYKVAKRGQDVALRCDPISGHVSLFWYQQALGQGPEFLTYFQNEAQLDKSGLPSDRFFAERPEGSVSTLKIQRTQQEDSAVYLCASSSRGQSATNEKLFFGSGTQLSVL.

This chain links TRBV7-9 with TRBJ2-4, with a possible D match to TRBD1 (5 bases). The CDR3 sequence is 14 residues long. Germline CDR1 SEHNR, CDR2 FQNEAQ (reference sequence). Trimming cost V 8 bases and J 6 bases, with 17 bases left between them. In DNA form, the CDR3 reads TGTGCCAGCGGGGCCTCCAGCCTATTAAACATTCAGTACTTC. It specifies CASGASSLLNIQYF. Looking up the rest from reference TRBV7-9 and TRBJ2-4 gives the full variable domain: DTGVSQNPRHKITKRGQNVTFRCDPISEHNRLYWYRQTLGQGPEFLTYFQNEAQLEKSRLLSDRFSAERPKGSFSTLEIQRTEQGDSAMYLCASGASSLLNIQYFGAGTRLSVL.

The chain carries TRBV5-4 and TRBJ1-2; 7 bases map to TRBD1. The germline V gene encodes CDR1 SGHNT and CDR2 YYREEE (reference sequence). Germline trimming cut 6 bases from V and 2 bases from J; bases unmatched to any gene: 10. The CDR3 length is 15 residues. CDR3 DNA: TGTGCCAGCACCCCAGATGCGACAGGGAACTATGGCTACACCTTC. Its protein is CASTPDATGNYGYTF.

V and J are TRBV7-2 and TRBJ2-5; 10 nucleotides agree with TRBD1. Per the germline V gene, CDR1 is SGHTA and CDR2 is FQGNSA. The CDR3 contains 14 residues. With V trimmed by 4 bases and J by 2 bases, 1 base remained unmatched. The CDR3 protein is CASSSDRGQETQYF. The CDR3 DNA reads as TGTGCCAGCAGCTCGGACAGGGGGCAAGAGACCCAGTACTTC.

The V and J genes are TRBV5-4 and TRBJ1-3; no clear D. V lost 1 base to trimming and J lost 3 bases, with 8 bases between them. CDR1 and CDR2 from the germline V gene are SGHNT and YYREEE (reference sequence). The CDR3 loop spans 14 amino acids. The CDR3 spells CASSLSGFGNTIYF. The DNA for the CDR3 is TGTGCCAGCAGCTTGTCGGGTTTTGGAAACACCATATATTTT. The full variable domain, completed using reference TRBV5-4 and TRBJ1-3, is ETGVTQSPTHLIKTRGQQVTLRCSSQSGHNTVSWYQQALGQGPQFIFQYYREEENGRGNFPPRFSGLQFPNYSSELNVNALELDDSALYLCASSLSGFGNTIYFGEGSWLTVV.

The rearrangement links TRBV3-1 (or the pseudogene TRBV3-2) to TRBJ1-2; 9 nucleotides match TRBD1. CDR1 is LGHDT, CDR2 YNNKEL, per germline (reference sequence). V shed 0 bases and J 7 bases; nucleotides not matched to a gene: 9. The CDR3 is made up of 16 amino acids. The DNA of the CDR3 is TGTGCCAGCAGCCAAGAGTTGGAGGGACAGGGTGGTGGCTACACCTTC. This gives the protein CASSQELEGQGGGYTF.

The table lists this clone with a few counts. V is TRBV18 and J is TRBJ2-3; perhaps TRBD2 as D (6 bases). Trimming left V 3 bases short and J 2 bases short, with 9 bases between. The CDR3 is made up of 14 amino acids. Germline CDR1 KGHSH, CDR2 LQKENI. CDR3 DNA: TGTGCCAGCTCACCTGCTAGCGCCACAGATACGCAGTATTTT. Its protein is CASSPASATDTQYF. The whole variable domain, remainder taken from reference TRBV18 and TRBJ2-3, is NAGVMQNPRHLVRRRGQEARLRCSPMKGHSHVYWYRQLPEEGLKFMVYLQKENIIDESGMPKERFSAEFPKEGPSILRIQQVVRGDSAAYFCASSPASATDTQYFGPGTRLTVL.

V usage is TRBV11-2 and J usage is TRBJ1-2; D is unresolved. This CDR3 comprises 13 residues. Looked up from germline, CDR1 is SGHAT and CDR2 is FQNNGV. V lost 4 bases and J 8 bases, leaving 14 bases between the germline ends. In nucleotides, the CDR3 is TGTGCCAGCAGCTCCCCGCAACGGTTAGGCTACACCTTC. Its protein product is CASSSPQRLGYTF. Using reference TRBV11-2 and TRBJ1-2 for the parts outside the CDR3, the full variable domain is EAGVAQSPRYKIIEKRQSVAFWCNPISGHATLYWYQQILGQGPKLLIQFQNNGVVDDSQLPKDRFSAERLKGVDSTLKIQPAKLEDSAVYLCASSSPQRLGYTFGSGTRLTVV.

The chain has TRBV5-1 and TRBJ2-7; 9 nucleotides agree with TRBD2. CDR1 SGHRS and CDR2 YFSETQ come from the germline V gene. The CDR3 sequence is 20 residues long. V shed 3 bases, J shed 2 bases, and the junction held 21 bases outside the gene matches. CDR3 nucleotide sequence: TGCGCCAGCAGCTACCCCCTAGCGCGGGAGGGCCAGCAGGGGCCCTACGAGCAGTACTTC. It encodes CASSYPLAREGQQGPYEQYF.

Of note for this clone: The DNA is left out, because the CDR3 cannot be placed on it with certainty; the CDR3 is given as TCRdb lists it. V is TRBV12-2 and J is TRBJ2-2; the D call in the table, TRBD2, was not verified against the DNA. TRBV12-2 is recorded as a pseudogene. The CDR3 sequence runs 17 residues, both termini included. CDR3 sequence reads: CASRIIGVGRGTGELFF.